This TCR beta chain was recovered during a study of long-term antiretroviral therapy in people with HIV (dated by TCRdb to between 2021 and 2024). Describing the broader study: The earliest samples were collected about a decade before the 2015 WHO recommendation for immediate ART, when ART was typically delayed until CD4 counts fell. This retrospective serial study examined whether starting ART and sustained HIV suppression were associated with changes in the composition and diversity of the TRB repertoire in peripheral blood. A total of around 190 cryopreserved PBMC samples came from a few dozen adults with confirmed HIV infection and were collected serially over a mean of approximately six years (range 1-12). Test extractions of a monoclonal T-cell line alongside under 35 polyclonal samples showed no cross-contamination during QIAcube processing. Of the roughly 30 participants with HIV, ten to eleven were female. On the study overall, not on this receptor specifically: The samples span the years 2004 to 2017, and the ART regimens used at that time may not be as effective as current regimens. Expanded TRB clones identified before ART initiation dominated the repertoire across all time points, though the dominance fluctuated and decreased in many PLHIV after ART. Because pre-ART samples had limited cell numbers, unsorted PBMC were profiled rather than sorted CD4+ and CD8+ T cells. ART initiation was associated with a significant increase in TRB diversity, but diversity stayed significantly below transplant donor controls even after long-term ART. Compared with controls, HIV repertoires had narrower CDR3 length ranges, and the network structure pointed to an antigen-experienced repertoire that shifted only slightly toward naive after ART. Because PBMC availability was limited, only the TCR beta chain was sequenced, with no alpha chain pairing. Inferences about post-ART repertoire changes are limited because no data were available on ART adherence, viral resistance or therapy changes.

As for this clone: The antigen this receptor binds is unknown. No much larger clone is present one base from it, and per-base qualities are unavailable.

The immunoSEQ hsTCRB v3.0 assay was used at survey level resolution to sequence the TRB variable region. A depth of roughly 40,000-50,000 T-cell genomes per sample was targeted for TRB sequencing. An Illumina MiSeq with a v3 150-cycle kit was used to sequence the pooled TRB libraries. The original pipeline was this. Repertoire analysis ran in R within a reproducible Nextflow workflow covering QC, data transformation and analysis. LymphoSeq2, an R package for exploring AIRR-Seq data, was used to implement the custom analyses. After excluding several samples that yielded fewer than 5000 total TRB sequences, under 200 HIV repertoires remained for analysis. Among the approximately 190 retained HIV repertoires, some 60 were collected before ART initiation and around 130 after ART initiation. Repertoires were downsampled to 5000 TRB nucleotide sequences, with summary statistics averaged over 100 downsampling iterations. The analysis kept only TRB sequences whose CDR3 regions were at least seven amino acids long. A Shannon entropy-derived clonality score and the Gini coefficient were used to measure diversity. In the repertoire networks, any two of the top 5000 CDR3 amino acid sequences were linked whenever the two sequences differed by an edit distance of one. For TRB CDR3 amino acid sequences, GLIPH2 was used to predict antigen specificity groups and MHC restriction. To flag known CMV, EBV, HIV or tissue antigen associations, CDR3 amino acid sequences were matched against VDJdb and McPAS-TCR. Pre-ART, post-ART and control groups were compared with Wilcoxon signed-rank tests and Holm-Bonferroni correction. TCRdb carries this immuneACCESS record with in-frame sequences only. Its versions omit some clonotypes, under half of them owing to an unresolved V gene in the studies checked, with the rest unexplained. V and J calls plus clone size are reproduced from that table; the DNA served to infer D and trimming. Recorded for this sample are 15,000 to 20,000 clones; about four fifths of them occurred a single time. The ten biggest clones cover under 7.5% of the sample.

The junction shows trimming of 5 bases on V and 6 bases on J, plus 15 bases between the germline ends. In the germline V gene (reference sequence), CDR1 corresponds to MNHEY and CDR2 to SMNVEV. From its cysteine to its phenylalanine, the CDR3 spans 14 amino acids. Only CDR3 DNA is held: 42 bases, read in frame from base 1. To be included, a participant needed at least one PBMC sample from before ART initiation plus at least two post-ART samples. All participants with HIV were treated in the United States of America. Before DNA extraction, cryopreserved samples of about 0.95-11 million PBMC were thawed and then washed. At the time of the earliest PBMC sample, participants with HIV were aged between 23 and 54 years. PBMC samples were contributed by each participant from 1-4 timepoints before ART initiation and 2-8 timepoints after ART initiation, with a median of 7 samples. Serial HIV viral load, CD4+ T-cell count, ART history and demographic data were obtained for every participant. Using a Qiagen kit on a QIAcube, genomic DNA was extracted from unsorted PBMC, with samples processed in batches of 12.

The chain joins TRBV27 to TRBJ2-3, with the D gene too uncertain to name. The specimen comprised unsorted PBMCs, sampled at the start of antiretroviral therapy, before treatment. The receptor was isolated from a man aged 18 to 35 with HIV. The CDR3 has the sequence CASSIRTTPDTQYF. The bases read TGTGCCAGCAGTATTAGGACCACCCCCGATACGCAGTATTTT.